What follows describes a single TCR beta chain. What it binds is not known. Naive CD8 isolation took CD45RO-negative cells positively selected for CCR7 and excluded terminally differentiated effector memory CD45RA+ cells. The CDR3 is 15 residues long. Per the germline V gene, CDR1 is MNHEY and CDR2 is SMNVEV (reference sequence). Trimming stripped 6 bases from V and 6 bases from J, with 21 bases between. The protocol was immunoSEQ multiplex PCR, while the TCRdb copy is restricted to in-frame clones and leaves out a portion. The sample gives over 800,000 clones, nearly 95% of which show up once; approximately 25% is in the top ten. This sample was taken from a study of shared clonotypes between healthy human individuals. Study-wide findings and caveats: Several donors had roughly 5.2% of their naive CD4 clonotypes in common. Generation probabilities were higher for clonotypes shared across all four sorted-subset donors than for unshared ones. Naive subsets typically showed greater estimated richness than memory subsets.

This chain uses TRBV27 with TRBJ2-7, with D hard to call. This TCR came from a man aged 25-45 years in good health. Sequencing input: naive CD8+ T cells sorted from blood. CDR3: CASSSIQGSVGEQYF. CDR3 DNA: TGTGCCAGCAGCTCCATTCAAGGTTCTGTCGGCGAGCAGTACTTC.